The source of this T cell receptor beta chain is a study of shared clonotypes between healthy human individuals. Overall study: Three plates each covered CD4 naive and memory; CD8 naive two, CD8 memory one. Overall study findings and caveats: Between a handful of donors, naive CD4 clonotypes were shared at a level of about 5%. Researchers found naive subsets generally carried larger estimated richness than memory subsets.

The table came from immunoSEQ multiplex PCR; TCRdb's copy has only in-frame clones and leaves some out. The top ten hold 0.13% of the sample, which has 2 million to 2.5 million clones, approximately 95% seen once. This clone occurred a few times. Its antigen is undetermined. The ends were cut back, 1 base at V and 4 bases at J, with 10 bases in the middle. The V gene's germline CDR1 is MDHEN and CDR2 SYDVKM. The CDR3 totals 14 residues. The chain has TRBV28 and TRBJ1-1; D unclear. Sequences were obtained from naive CD4+ T cells sorted from blood. This sample's subset: CD45RA+ positively selected. The sequence came from a man younger than 30 in good health. DNA for the CDR3: TGTGCCAGCAGTTTATCAGGCCCCCCCACTGAAGCTTTCTTT. As protein: CASSLSGPPTEAFF.